The 14 T cell receptor beta chains presented below share a single source sample, sequenced in a study of T cell responses to AZD1222 COVID-19 vaccine. Sequenced by immunoSEQ multiplex PCR; TCRdb stores in-frame clones only, minus some. This repertoire shows 110,000 to 150,000 clones, roughly 93% found once; its top ten account for approximately 4.9%. Here the sequenced sample was peripheral blood, taken on day 0 of AZD1222 vaccination. The receptors were sampled from an adult in good health.

The rearrangement joins TRBV5-1 to TRBJ2-7; the match to TRBD2 covers 10 bases. Germline values: CDR1 SGHRS, CDR2 YFSETQ. This CDR3 contains 15 residues. Unmatched junction bases numbered 9, after V lost 0 bases and J lost 9 bases. The CDR3 bases are TGCGCCAGCAGCTTGGGTCTAGCGGGAGTTTACTCGCAGTACTTC. It specifies CASSLGLAGVYSQYF.

The chain couples TRBV7-9 to TRBJ2-7; D remains unclear. Germline CDR1 reads SEHNR; CDR2 reads FQNEAQ (reference sequence). This CDR3 is built from 12 residues. Trimming removed 2 bases at V and 9 bases at J, with 11 bases between. CDR3: CASSLSALGQYF. CDR3 bases: TGTGCCAGCAGCTTATCCGCATTGGGGCAGTACTTC.

The genes are TRBV12-5 and TRBJ1-3; no definite D call. The germline V gene has CDR1 LGHNT and CDR2 FRNRAP. This CDR3 has 17 residues. Trimming shortened V by 0 bases and J by 4 bases, and 16 bases separated the two germline ends. CDR3 DNA: TGTGCTAGTGGTTTGGTTCCCCGAAACGGACGCGGAAACACCATATATTTT. It encodes CASGLVPRNGRGNTIYF.

The chain employs TRBV7-9 and TRBJ1-2; D uncertain. Germline V CDR1 and CDR2: SEHNR, FQNEAQ (reference sequence). V was shortened by 0 bases and J by 7 bases, with 9 bases between the two germline ends. The CDR3 runs 13 residues. The CDR3 DNA sequence: TGTGCCAGCAGCTTAGCGCTGGCCAGTGGCTACACCTTC. It yields the protein CASSLALASGYTF.

The chain combines TRBV20-1 with TRBJ2-7, with 13 bases lining up with TRBD2. CDR3 length: 17 residues. The germline V gene encodes CDR1 DFQATT and CDR2 SNEGSKA (reference sequence). V gave up 3 bases and J gave up 6 bases; unmatched junction bases: 14. The CDR3 DNA reads as TGCAGTGCTAGTTCTCCCTTCGGACTAGCGGGAGTACGCGAGCAGTACTTC. Protein: CSASSPFGLAGVREQYF.

This rearrangement joins TRBV5-6 to TRBJ2-7, with no clear D. Germline V lookup: CDR1 SGHDT, CDR2 YYEEEE. This CDR3 comprises 11 residues. V lost 3 bases, J lost 4 bases, and 5 bases lay in between. The CDR3 protein is CASSSNYEQYF. CDR3 sequence (DNA): TGTGCCAGCAGCTCGAATTACGAGCAGTACTTC.

This clone appeared a few times. The chain joins TRBV30 to TRBJ1-5; 9 nucleotides match TRBD1. Per germline, CDR1 GTSNPN and CDR2 SVGIG (reference sequence). V lost 2 bases and J lost 7; bases outside the gene matches: 3. The CDR3 covers 13 residues. The CDR3 nucleotides are TGTGCCTGGAGTAAGGACAGGGGACAGCCCCAGCATTTT. It translates to CAWSKDRGQPQHF. The entire variable domain, with the rest obtained from reference TRBV30 and TRBJ1-5, is as follows: SQTIHQWPATLVQPVGSPLSLECTVEGTSNPNLYWYRQAAGRGLQLLFYSVGIGQISSEVPQNLSASRPQDRQFILSSKKLLLSDSGFYLCAWSKDRGQPQHFGDGTRLSIL.

The chain is built from TRBV27 and TRBJ2-1, with D unresolved. V lost 0 bases and J 4 bases, leaving 7 bases between the germline ends. The germline CDR1 and CDR2 sequences are MNHEY and SMNVEV (reference sequence). CDR3 size: 14 residues. The CDR3 sequence is CASSLSDKYNEQFF. CDR3 DNA: TGTGCCAGCAGTTTATCCGACAAATACAATGAGCAGTTCTTC.

The table lists this clone with a count of one. The chain uses TRBV7-9 and TRBJ2-1; D remains unclear. CDR3 size: 12 residues. Trimming pared 1 base from V and 9 bases from J, leaving 7 bases between. CDR1 SEHNR and CDR2 FQNEAQ come from the germline V gene (reference sequence). CDR3 in amino acids: CASSLVLVEQFF. The CDR3, as DNA: TGTGCCAGCAGCTTAGTTCTTGTTGAGCAGTTCTTC.

The rearrangement links TRBV29-1 to TRBJ1-2; D remains unclear. Germline CDR1 SQVTM, CDR2 ANQGSEA. The germline V and J ends were trimmed by 7 bases and 4 bases, with 16 bases remaining between them. This CDR3 comprises 13 residues. CDR3 coding DNA: TGCAGCGCCCAGGCTGGGGATGGCTATGGCTACACCTTC. It specifies CSAQAGDGYGYTF.

The V and J genes are TRBV2 and TRBJ2-1, with a possible D match to TRBD2 (6 bases). The CDR3 spans 15 residues. Trimming pared 3 bases from V and 8 bases from J, leaving 17 bases between. Germline CDR1 and CDR2: SNHLY and FYNNEI. This CDR3 is CASSDPPGVGYEQFF. For the CDR3, the DNA is TGTGCCAGCAGTGACCCCCCGGGAGTTGGCTATGAGCAGTTCTTC.

This clone was counted a single time. The chain recombines TRBV11-2 with TRBJ2-5, with 7 bases lining up with TRBD2. The germline gives CDR1 SGHAT, CDR2 FQNNGV. The CDR3 has 16 residues. V lost 8 bases, J lost 7 bases, and 19 bases stayed unmatched. DNA of the CDR3: TGTGCCAGCTCCCTAAGGGGAGGGCCAATCCCTTCGACCCAGTACTTC. This translates into CASSLRGGPIPSTQYF.

The gene calls are TRBV6-2 or TRBV6-3 and TRBJ2-7, with 11 nucleotides matching TRBD1. This CDR3 is 14 amino acids long. In germline, CDR1 is MNHEY, CDR2 SVGEGT. V lost 5 bases to trimming and J lost 7 bases; unmatched junction nucleotides: 7. In nucleotides, the CDR3 is TGTGCCAGCAGTCTGGGACAGGGGGTAGGGGAGCAGTACTTC. Protein product: CASSLGQGVGEQYF.

The chain carries TRBV3-1 (or the pseudogene TRBV3-2) and TRBJ1-2; 8 bases line up with TRBD1. Looked up from germline, CDR1 is LGHDT and CDR2 is YNNKEL (reference sequence). This CDR3 has 15 amino acids. V lost 0 bases to trimming and J lost 7 bases; unmatched junction nucleotides: 7. The CDR3 loop is CASSQDTGGHGGYTF. CDR3 DNA: TGTGCCAGCAGCCAAGATACAGGGGGTCACGGTGGCTACACCTTC.